This T cell receptor (beta chain) was identified in a study of cytomegalovirus exposure and HLA in healthy donors. Primers for the PCR totalled 60 Vbeta and 13 Jbeta. Assay used: immunoSEQ multiplex PCR; TCRdb lists only in-frame clones, some missing. The data contain roughly 150,000 clones, roughly 85% of them singletons. The CDR3 extends over 15 amino acids. The V gene's germline CDR1 is MDHEN and CDR2 SYDVKM. V dropped 5 bases and J dropped 6 bases, with 20 bases sitting between them. The sequenced sample consisted of PBMCs. The source is a woman between 18 and 29 years old in good health and CMV-seronegative. The chain employs TRBV28 and TRBJ2-7; D possibly corresponds to TRBD1 (6 bases). The CDR3 reads CASSPPDSMSGEQYF. The DNA for the CDR3 is TGTGCCAGCAGTCCCCCGGACAGTATGTCTGGCGAGCAGTACTTC.